Listed below are T cell receptor beta chains from one sample, sequenced in a study of T cell repertoires in cytomegalovirus infection. TCRdb independently ran MiXCR on the reads; one entry per CDR3 protein. The sample lists hundreds of thousands of distinct CDR3 sequences; approximately 34% were seen once. The specimen was PBMCs. These receptors originate from a human donor in good health (CMV status not recorded). Some clones in this sample may be carry-over from other donors' samples. CDR3s include the opening cysteine and the closing phenylalanine or tryptophan. The order of the fields is clone size, CDR3 length, V gene, J gene, D gene, CDR3 DNA, CDR3 protein. D genes are given only for firm matches. The size field is filled for only some rows; it gives once, few, many or a size class.

few	15	TRBV29-1	TRBJ2-4	TRBD2	TGCAGCGTTGAGTGGACTAGCGGGGTCCAAGGCATTCAGTACTTC	CSVEWTSGVQGIQYF
-	15	TRBV7-4	TRBJ2-3	-	TGTGCCAGCAGCTTAGGCGGCAGCTTAACAGATACGCAGTATTTT	CASSLGGSLTDTQYF
-	16	TRBV7-6	TRBJ2-1	-	TGTGCCAGCAGCCTTAGGGGGGAATATCCCAACAATGAGCAGTTCTTC	CASSLRGEYPNNEQFF
-	17	TRBV5-6	TRBJ2-7	-	TGTGCCAGCAGCTTTATGAGCGCCCTGGGACTCTATTACGAGCAGTACTTC	CASSFMSALGLYYEQYF
-	15	TRBV12-3/TRBV12-4	TRBJ2-3	TRBD1	TGTGCCAGCAGTCTAACAGGGGGCTACGCAGATACGCAGTATTTT	CASSLTGGYADTQYF
few	13	TRBV10-3	TRBJ1-3	-	TGTGCCATCTCGGATGCATCTGGAAACACCATATATTTT	CAISDASGNTIYF
-	15	TRBV6-5	TRBJ2-5	-	TGTGCCAGCAGAGGGGTACCTACAAAGCAAGAGACCCAGTACTTC	CASRGVPTKQETQYF
-	14	TRBV6-6	TRBJ1-2	-	TGTGCCAGCAGAAACCCGGGAGAGAACTATGGCTACACCTTC	CASRNPGENYGYTF
-	12	TRBV28	TRBJ1-5	-	TGTGCCAGCAGGTCTACAAATCAGCCCCAGCATTTT	CASRSTNQPQHF
few	20	TRBV19	TRBJ1-4	-	TGTGCCAGTAGTATAGATCTCTTGGTAAGACCGGGCCGGGATAATGAAAAACTGTTTTTT	CASSIDLLVRPGRDNEKLFF
few	14	TRBV28	TRBJ2-5	-	TGTGCCAGCAGAATTTCCCCAGGGCGGGAGACCCAGTACTTC	CASRISPGRETQYF
few	14	TRBV11-2	TRBJ2-7	TRBD2	TGTGCCAGCAGCCGCCCGGGGGGGAACTACGAGCAGTACTTC	CASSRPGGNYEQYF
many	17	TRBV25-1	TRBJ1-1	-	TGTGCCAGCAGTGAAATAGAGGGGATAATGGAGAACACTGAAGCTTTCTTT	CASSEIEGIMENTEAFF
few	16	TRBV27	TRBJ2-7	-	TGTGCCAGCAGTCCGACCCTCAGGGAAAGTTCCTACGAGCAGTACTTC	CASSPTLRESSYEQYF
few	14	TRBV7-3	TRBJ1-6	TRBD1	TGTGCCAGCAGCCCGGGACAGGAAAATTCACCCCTCCACTTT	CASSPGQENSPLHF
-	13	TRBV12-3/TRBV12-4	TRBJ1-3	-	TGTGCCAGCAGTTCGGGTGGTATAAACACCATATATTTT	CASSSGGINTIYF
-	16	TRBV5-5	TRBJ1-1	TRBD1	TGTGCCAGCAGCTTGGCCCATACAGGGGGCCTAACTGAAGCTTTCTTT	CASSLAHTGGLTEAFF
-	14	TRBV7-6	TRBJ1-2	-	TGTGCCAGCAGCTTACCCCCTGCAGGGAGCCGCTACACCTTC	CASSLPPAGSRYTF
-	15	TRBV29-1	TRBJ2-1	TRBD2	TGCAGCGTGTCAGCGGGAGGGAGCTCCTACAATGAGCAGTTCTTC	CSVSAGGSSYNEQFF